The TCR beta chain described here comes from a study of blood T cell repertoires in COVID-19. Across the whole study: The origin of the acute and convalescent COVID-19 samples was the United States, Italy and Spain. The cDNA or gDNA used as material had been derived from T cells, B-cell-depleted T cells, or PBMCs.

The authors' processing: Scientists estimated how many nucleated cells there were by amplifying reference gene primers. The method was immunoSEQ multiplex PCR; TCRdb's version includes in-frame clones alone and lacks a portion of them. That table is the source of V, J and clone size, and D and trimming were worked out from the DNA. The sample yields about 100,000 clones, 88% seen once. V dropped 5 bases and J dropped 3; count of bases not matched to a gene: 12. The CDR3 is 17 residues long. Germline lookup yields CDR1 SGHVS and CDR2 FQNEAQ. V is TRBV7-8 and J is TRBJ2-3; 9 bases are shared with TRBD2. The TCR was taken from a human donor in a cohort sampled during active COVID-19. The source material was peripheral blood. CDR3 nucleotides: TGTGCCAGCAGCCACGGAGGGGGTCTAGCGGGAACAGATACGCAGTATTTT. It encodes CASSHGGGLAGTDTQYF.